This TCR beta chain was documented in a study of blood T cells in healthy people across ages. It was approximately 10 milliliters of peripheral blood that were drawn from each donor. A sample-barcoded 5' primer and a J-beta primer mix were used in a second PCR of about 7 to 12 cycles. TCRdb independently ran MiXCR on the 5' RACE reads; one entry per CDR3 protein. Of about 1.6 million distinct CDR3 sequences listed, about 35% are singletons. There are a few counts of this clonotype. The germline gives CDR1 SQVTM, CDR2 ANQGSEA. This CDR3 region has 14 residues. Trimming took 5 bases from V and 5 from J; bases not matched to a gene: 8.

This chain connects TRBV29-1 to TRBJ2-1, with 8 positions matching TRBD1. The sample taken for sequencing was blood. The receptor's source is a woman under 40 in good health. The CDR3 DNA is TGCAGCGTTCAACGACAGGGGACAAACAATGAGCAGTTCTTC. It codes for CSVQRQGTNNEQFF.